The T cell receptor (beta chain) described here comes from a study of response to subunit inactivated influenza vaccine. Findings and caveats of the study: Every seasonal influenza vaccination brings in few new T cells, the authors suggested.

This clonotype came up a few times. Its cognate antigen is unknown. The CDR3 length is 14 residues. From germline, CDR1 is DFQATT and CDR2 SNEGSKA (reference sequence). V lost 5 bases and J 4 bases, leaving 15 bases between the germline ends. TCRdb reprocessed the RT-PCR reads via MiXCR and lists one record per CDR3 protein. Of approximately 230,000 distinct CDR3 sequences listed, 12% are singletons. The chain links TRBV20-1 to TRBJ2-1; tentatively, D is TRBD2 (6 bases). The sample was non-naive T cells sorted from PBMCs, taken 14 to 15 days before vaccination. This TCR was recovered from a man aged 50 to 60 who received an inactivated influenza vaccine. The CDR3 loop reads CSAYIAEKYNEQFF. The CDR3 coding sequence is TGCAGTGCTTATATAGCGGAAAAATACAATGAGCAGTTCTTC.